The T cell receptor beta chain described here comes from a study of cytomegalovirus exposure and HLA in healthy donors. Overall study results and limits: Roughly uniform depth of sequencing across donors was assumed in presence/absence analyses. A classifier reportedly called cytomegalovirus status with high sensitivity and specificity.

Comment on this clone: What it binds is not known.

The PCR had 60 Vbeta and 13 Jbeta primers. Sequencing was performed with immunoSEQ multiplex PCR; in TCRdb, only in-frame clones are kept and a portion is missing. There are about 130,000 clones in the sample; approximately 79% occur only once, and less than 4.5% lies in the top ten. The sample consisted of PBMCs. The clonotype was recovered from a man between 25 and 39 years old in good health and CMV-seronegative.

In nucleotides, the CDR3 is TGTGCCAGCAGTTGGGGCAGGACAGGGGGCTATTTTAATGAGCAGTTCTTC. Translated, it gives CASSWGRTGGYFNEQFF. The chain couples TRBV28 to TRBJ2-1; 11 positions agree with TRBD1. CDR3 size: 17 residues. Germline CDR1 is MDHEN and CDR2 is SYDVKM. V shed 4 bases, J shed 7 bases, and the junction held 12 bases outside the gene matches.